The 31 T cell receptor beta chains in this list originate from one sample, sequenced in a study of cytomegalovirus exposure and HLA in healthy donors. PCR employed 60 Vbeta and 13 Jbeta primers. Sequenced by immunoSEQ multiplex PCR; TCRdb stores in-frame clones only, minus some. The table shows about 150,000 clones, with over 60% occurring only once. The sequenced sample was PBMCs. Receptor source: a woman aged 40 to 49 in good health and CMV-seronegative.

This chain connects TRBV19 to TRBJ1-1, with a tentative D call TRBD1 (6 bases). The CDR3 has 16 amino acids. The V end was cut by 4 bases, the J end by 2 bases, with 17 bases between. Looked up from germline, CDR1 is LNHDA and CDR2 is SQIVND (reference sequence). The CDR3 region is CASSTVGLGANTEAFF. CDR3 bases: TGTGCCAGTAGTACGGTCGGTCTGGGGGCCAACACTGAAGCTTTCTTT.

The rearrangement uses TRBV28 and TRBJ2-7; TRBD2 is a possible D gene (6 bases). Looked up from germline, CDR1 is MDHEN and CDR2 is SYDVKM. This CDR3 is built from 15 residues. Trimming took off 6 bases at V and 0 bases at J, with 15 bases between the two ends. The CDR3 nucleotides are TGTGCCAGCAGCGCGGGGACGGCAAGCTCCTACGAGCAGTACTTC. Translated, it gives CASSAGTASSYEQYF.

This clone showed up just a few times. The chain joins TRBV27 to TRBJ2-1, with D possibly TRBD2 on 5 matching bases. From germline, CDR1 is MNHEY and CDR2 SMNVEV (reference sequence). The CDR3 consists of 14 residues. V shed 7 bases and J shed 0 bases, with 10 bases lying between them. The CDR3 DNA reads as TGTGCCAGCACTCCCGGAGGCTCCTACAATGAGCAGTTCTTC. Translating it yields CASTPGGSYNEQFF.

V usage is TRBV13 and J usage is TRBJ1-5; the D is unclear. The V gene lost 4 bases and the J gene lost 1 base, with 17 bases spanning the gap. The CDR3 is made up of 17 amino acids. Germline V gives CDR1 PRHDT, CDR2 FYEKMQ (reference sequence). CDR3 in DNA: TGTGCCAGCAGCTCCTCCTCCGACATAGTCAGCAATCAGCCCCAGCATTTT. It encodes CASSSSSDIVSNQPQHF.

The chain joins TRBV4-1 to TRBJ2-5, with TRBD2 matching 12 bases. V lost 0 bases, J lost 1 base, and 6 bases stayed unmatched. CDR1 and CDR2 (germline): MGHRA, YSYEKL. There are 18 residues in the CDR3. CDR3 coding DNA: TGCGCCAGCAGCCAAGAATCGGTACTAGCGGGGGGCCAAGAGACCCAGTACTTC. Encoded protein: CASSQESVLAGGQETQYF.

The chain joins TRBV7-2 to TRBJ1-5; unclear D gene. V was cut by 1 base and J by 5 bases, with 6 bases left in between. The germline gives CDR1 SGHTA, CDR2 FQGNSA. The CDR3 covers 13 residues. The CDR3 sequence is CASSLVLDQPQHF. The CDR3 DNA is TGTGCCAGCAGCTTAGTTTTAGATCAGCCCCAGCATTTT.

V is TRBV15 and J is TRBJ2-1; the D gene is possibly TRBD2 (5 bases). The CDR3 is made up of 13 amino acids. Germline-derived CDR1 and CDR2 are LNHNV and YYDKDF (reference sequence). Trimming shortened V by 0 bases and J by 7 bases, and 7 bases separated the two germline ends. CDR3 protein: CATSRERRNEQFF. CDR3 DNA: TGTGCCACCAGCAGAGAAAGGAGGAATGAGCAGTTCTTC.

The V call is TRBV5-4, the J call TRBJ1-2; 10 bases align to TRBD1. In germline, CDR1 is SGHNT, CDR2 YYREEE (reference sequence). The CDR3 is 13 residues long. The trim removed 3 bases at V and 8 bases at J, leaving 4 bases unmatched. The CDR3 spells CASSSRDRGGYTF. The CDR3 DNA reads TGTGCCAGCAGCTCCCGGGACAGGGGCGGCTACACCTTC.

In its sample, this clone was seen once. The chain links TRBV29-1 to TRBJ2-5, with 9 bases fitting TRBD1. The CDR3 is 14 residues long. J was trimmed by 5 bases and V by 6 bases; bases with no gene match: 10. Germline CDR1 SQVTM, CDR2 ANQGSEA. The CDR3 loop is CSVRGTGKWETQYF. For the CDR3, the DNA is TGCAGCGTGAGAGGGACAGGGAAGTGGGAGACCCAGTACTTC. Looking up the rest from reference TRBV29-1 and TRBJ2-5 gives the full variable domain: SAVISQKPSRDICQRGTSLTIQCQVDSQVTMMFWYRQQPGQSLTLIATANQGSEATYESGFVIDKFPISRPNLTFSTLTVSNMSPEDSSIYLCSVRGTGKWETQYFGPGTRLLVL.

This clone was found once. The V gene is TRBV5-4, the J gene TRBJ2-3, with D perhaps matching TRBD1 (6 bases). CDR1 is SGHNT, CDR2 YYREEE, per germline (reference sequence). The CDR3 has 16 amino acids. V was pared by 4 bases and J by 3 bases, with 18 bases between. The CDR3 nucleotides read TGTGCCAGCAGCGCACGGCAGGGGTTGGCGACAGATACGCAGTATTTT. Translated, it gives CASSARQGLATDTQYF.

V and J are TRBV28 and TRBJ1-1; D not certain. Germline V gives CDR1 MDHEN, CDR2 SYDVKM. With 6 bases removed from V and 8 bases from J, the gap between germline ends came to 13 bases. The CDR3 length is 12 residues. DNA of the CDR3: TGTGCCAGCAGAGGCGGGAAGGTCGAAGCTTTCTTT. It is translated as CASRGGKVEAFF.

The chain joins TRBV27 to TRBJ2-3, with 9 bases aligning to TRBD2. There are 16 residues in the CDR3. Trimming took 3 bases from V and 4 from J; bases not matched to a gene: 8. Germline values: CDR1 MNHEY, CDR2 SMNVEV (reference sequence). CDR3 amino acids: CASSFLGGRAPDTQYF. DNA of the CDR3: TGTGCCAGCAGTTTTTTGGGCGGGAGGGCCCCAGATACGCAGTATTTT.

This chain uses TRBV13 with TRBJ1-2; tentative D call: TRBD1 (5 bases). This CDR3 is 13 amino acids long. CDR1 and CDR2 (germline): PRHDT, FYEKMQ (reference sequence). V dropped 2 bases and J dropped 8 bases, with 12 bases sitting between them. The CDR3 nucleotides are TGTGCCAGCAGCTTAATAGCGGGGGACGGCTACACCTTC. This gives the protein CASSLIAGDGYTF. The full variable domain, with the rest looked up from reference TRBV13 and TRBJ1-2, is AAGVIQSPRHLIKEKRETATLKCYPIPRHDTVYWYQQGPGQDPQFLISFYEKMQSDKGSIPDRFSAQQFSDYHSELNMSSLELGDSALYFCASSLIAGDGYTFGSGTRLTVV.

V and J are TRBV10-3 and TRBJ2-5; D is possibly TRBD1 (5 bases). Germline CDR1 ENHRY, CDR2 SYGVKD. The CDR3 sequence is 17 residues long. The germline V and J ends were trimmed by 0 bases and 5 bases, with 19 bases remaining between them. The CDR3 sequence: CAISESIRGFSLETQYF. In nucleotides, the CDR3 is TGTGCCATCAGTGAGTCGATAAGGGGATTTTCGTTGGAGACCCAGTACTTC.

J is TRBJ2-3 and V is TRBV5-1; 11 bases align to TRBD1. Germline CDR1 reads SGHRS; CDR2 reads YFSETQ. The length of the CDR3 is 17 residues. V trimming: 4 bases; J trimming: 0 bases; junction bases outside the gene matches: 7. This chain's CDR3 is CASSATWTGGSTDTQYF. The DNA of the CDR3 is TGCGCCAGCAGCGCTACATGGACAGGGGGCAGCACAGATACGCAGTATTTT.

This rearrangement joins TRBV5-1 to TRBJ2-3; 9 nucleotides match TRBD1. The CDR3 has 15 residues. V shed 4 bases, J shed 2 bases, and the junction held 5 bases outside the gene matches. Germline CDR1 is SGHRS and CDR2 is YFSETQ. For the CDR3, the DNA is TGCGCCAGCAGCCTACAGGGGGCCCCCACAGATACGCAGTATTTT. Amino acids: CASSLQGAPTDTQYF.

This sequence joins TRBV5-4 and TRBJ2-5; the match to TRBD2 covers 7 bases. The CDR3 has 15 amino acids. Germline V gives CDR1 SGHNT, CDR2 YYREEE (reference sequence). V trimming: 4 bases; J trimming: 2 bases; junction bases outside the gene matches: 8. The CDR3 DNA sequence: TGTGCCAGCAGCAGAATTAGCGGGCAACAAGAGACCCAGTACTTC. Translated, it gives CASSRISGQQETQYF.

V and J are TRBV7-8 and TRBJ2-1; TRBD2 matches at 8 bases. V was pared by 7 bases and J by 9 bases, with 11 bases of the junction left unmatched. Germline CDR1 SGHVS, CDR2 FQNEAQ. The CDR3 runs to 14 residues. The CDR3 region is CASTGLVPIGEQFF. Written as DNA, the CDR3 is TGTGCCAGCACGGGACTAGTCCCTATCGGTGAGCAGTTCTTC.

This chain's CDR3 is CASSARRVGGFYNEQFF. CDR3 DNA: TGTGCCAGCAGTGCCCGCCGGGTGGGAGGGTTCTACAATGAGCAGTTCTTC. This chain joins TRBV6-1 and TRBJ2-1, with 7 bases fitting TRBD2. The V segment lost 4 bases and the J segment 3 bases; nucleotides outside the gene matches: 12. The CDR3 is 17 amino acids. Per germline, CDR1 MNHNS and CDR2 SASEGT.

This clone was counted only a few times. V and J are TRBV5-1 and TRBJ1-1, with 8 bases that match TRBD1. This CDR3 has 16 amino acids. Per the germline V gene, CDR1 is SGHRS and CDR2 is YFSETQ. V trimming: 2 bases; J trimming: 2 bases; junction bases outside the gene matches: 8. The CDR3 DNA reads TGCGCCAGCAGCTTTGTCGCAGGGGGCCCCAACACTGAAGCTTTCTTT. Encoded protein: CASSFVAGGPNTEAFF.

The CDR3 sequence is CASSPTSGSQETQYF. In DNA, the CDR3 is TGCGCCAGCAGCCCAACTAGCGGGAGCCAGGAGACCCAGTACTTC. The chain is built from TRBV5-1 and TRBJ2-5; 11 positions match TRBD2. The CDR3 runs 15 residues. Unmatched junction bases numbered 7, after V lost 4 bases and J lost 5 bases. Germline CDR1 is SGHRS and CDR2 is YFSETQ.

The rearrangement joins TRBV4-1 to TRBJ2-7, with D possibly TRBD1 on 5 matching bases. Germline V gene lookup returns CDR1 MGHRA and CDR2 YSYEKL. There are 14 residues in the CDR3. V shed 2 bases and J shed 1 base, with 9 bases lying between them. CDR3 bases: TGCGCCAGCAGCCAACTTCAGGGTTCCTACGAGCAGTACTTC. Its translation is CASSQLQGSYEQYF.

V usage is TRBV5-1 and J usage is TRBJ2-2; D is perhaps TRBD2 (5 bases). V was trimmed by 0 bases and J by 4 bases, leaving 10 bases between them. CDR3 length equals 15 residues. Germline CDR1 SGHRS, CDR2 YFSETQ. DNA for the CDR3: TGCGCCAGCAGCTTGGGGAGGTATGCCACCGGGGAGCTGTTTTTT. Residues: CASSLGRYATGELFF. Drawing the rest from reference TRBV5-1 and TRBJ2-2, the complete variable domain is KAGVTQTPRYLIKTRGQQVTLSCSPISGHRSVSWYQQTPGQGLQFLFEYFSETQRNKGNFPGRFSGRQFSNSRSEMNVSTLELGDSALYLCASSLGRYATGELFFGEGSRLTVL.

The chain links TRBV5-6 to TRBJ2-4; possibly TRBD1 for D (5 bases). Germline V CDR1 and CDR2: SGHDT, YYEEEE. This CDR3 has 17 residues. Between the trimmed V and J ends, which lost 2 bases and 0 bases, there was a span of 15 bases. CDR3: CASSFFDRTLAKNIQYF. CDR3 nucleotide sequence: TGTGCCAGCAGCTTTTTCGACAGAACTCTAGCCAAAAACATTCAGTACTTC. The full variable domain, its missing parts supplied by reference TRBV5-6 and TRBJ2-4, is DAGVTQSPTHLIKTRGQQVTLRCSPKSGHDTVSWYQQALGQGPQFIFQYYEEEERQRGNFPDRFSGHQFPNYSSELNVNALLLGDSALYLCASSFFDRTLAKNIQYFGAGTRLSVL.

This chain connects TRBV4-1 to TRBJ2-5; 8 nucleotides line up with TRBD2. CDR3 length equals 17 residues. CDR1 MGHRA and CDR2 YSYEKL come from the germline V gene. V gave up 0 bases and J gave up 4 bases; unmatched junction bases: 10. The CDR3 region is CASSQEWPAGVGETQYF. CDR3 coding DNA: TGCGCCAGCAGCCAAGAATGGCCAGCGGGAGTTGGAGAGACCCAGTACTTC.

The chain recombines TRBV5-5 with TRBJ1-5; 7 nucleotides align to TRBD1. V lost 0 bases and J lost 6; bases outside the gene matches: 6. The V gene's germline CDR1 is SGHKS and CDR2 YYEKEE (reference sequence). The length of the CDR3 is 15 residues. CDR3 nucleotides: TGTGCCAGCAGCTTGGTGGGACAGAACAGTCAGCCCCAGCATTTT. It encodes CASSLVGQNSQPQHF.

This chain connects TRBV14 to TRBJ1-1; tentatively, D is TRBD1 (5 bases). V lost 4 bases to trimming and J lost 9 bases, with 12 bases between them. This CDR3 contains 12 residues. Looked up from germline, CDR1 is SGHDN and CDR2 is FVKESK. The CDR3 DNA sequence: TGTGCCAGCAGCCGCGGGACGGTGAAAGCTTTCTTT. It yields the protein CASSRGTVKAFF.

This chain joins TRBV5-1 and TRBJ2-1; the D is unclear. This CDR3 is built from 14 residues. V was clipped by 0 bases and J by 9 bases, with 13 bases between them. Looked up from germline, CDR1 is SGHRS and CDR2 is YFSETQ. The CDR3 DNA follows: TGCGCCAGCAGCTTGGCTTCACTATTTAGTGAGCAGTTCTTC. It specifies CASSLASLFSEQFF.

The DNA for the CDR3 is TGTGCCAGCAGCGTTAGCGGGTTCACAGATACGCAGTATTTT. Protein sequence: CASSVSGFTDTQYF. V gene TRBV13 combines with J gene TRBJ2-3, with TRBD2 matching 7 bases. V shed 5 bases, J shed 2 bases, and the junction held 4 bases outside the gene matches. This CDR3 comprises 14 residues. In germline, CDR1 is PRHDT, CDR2 FYEKMQ (reference sequence).

The gene calls are TRBV28 and TRBJ1-4; 9 bases are a match to TRBD1. The CDR3 runs 14 residues. V lost 5 bases to trimming and J lost 6 bases; unmatched junction nucleotides: 4. The germline CDR1 and CDR2 sequences are MDHEN and SYDVKM. CDR3 in DNA: TGTGCCAGCAGTAACCGGGACAGGGATGAAAAACTGTTTTTT. Its protein product is CASSNRDRDEKLFF.

This rearrangement joins TRBV11-2 to TRBJ2-2; D perhaps matches TRBD1 (6 bases). The CDR3 is made up of 14 amino acids. Germline loops: CDR1 SGHAT, CDR2 FQNNGV. V was cut by 5 bases and J by 7 bases, with 14 bases left in between. CDR3: CASSPLQGYGELFF. The CDR3 DNA sequence: TGTGCCAGCAGCCCACTACAGGGTTACGGGGAGCTGTTTTTT.